This entry is about one TCR beta chain. The record originates from a study of blood T cell repertoires in COVID-19. Whole-study context: Nucleic acid was either cDNA or gDNA, and it came from T cells, B-cell-depleted T cells, or PBMCs.

The CDR3 is made up of 16 amino acids. Trimming pared 4 bases from V and 0 bases from J, leaving 13 bases between. The V gene's germline CDR1 is MNHEY and CDR2 SVGEGT. Study processing details: Quantification of nucleated cells was approximated via reference gene primer amplification. The table came from immunoSEQ multiplex PCR; TCRdb's copy has only in-frame clones and leaves some out. The DNA was the basis for D and trimming; V, J and clone size are from that table. The profile shows under 300,000 clones, around 90% of them singletons. The sequence was collected from a woman in her twenties or thirties with acute or convalescent COVID-19. This chain joins TRBV6-2 or TRBV6-3 and TRBJ2-1; tentatively, D is TRBD2 (6 bases). The sequencing input was peripheral blood. This CDR3 is CASSSPRERSYNEQFF. The CDR3 DNA reads TGTGCCAGCAGTTCTCCCCGGGAGCGCTCCTACAATGAGCAGTTCTTC.